This T cell receptor beta chain was retrieved from a study of blood T cells in healthy people across ages. This CDR3 has 15 amino acids. Germline V gives CDR1 SGHTA, CDR2 FQGTGA. V dropped 2 bases and J dropped 3 bases, with 14 bases sitting between them. A second PCR of roughly 7 to 11 cycles used a sample-barcoded 5' primer and a J-beta primer mix. MiXCR, run by TCRdb on the 5' RACE reads, gives a single entry per CDR3 protein. The sample yields approximately 730,000 distinct CDR3 sequences, roughly 44% seen once. This clonotype was observed a handful of times. This receptor was taken from a woman aged 60-75 years in good health. The specimen sequenced was blood. The chain links TRBV7-3 to TRBJ2-7; a possible D gene is TRBD2 (6 bases). The CDR3 loop is CASSLGSGAVYEQYF. For the CDR3, the DNA is TGTGCCAGCAGCTTAGGGTCGGGAGCGGTCTACGAGCAGTACTTC.